The 2 T cell receptor beta chains below were found in one sample sequenced in a study of regulatory T cells in long-lasting Graves disease. Relying on iRepertoire HTBI primers and Arm-PCR of CDR3 regions, the team built TCR beta libraries. TCRdb re-derived calls from the multiplex PCR reads in MiXCR, one entry per CDR3 protein. The table has 250,000 or so distinct CDR3 sequences, about 18% seen once. Indicated time point: newly diagnosed GD, antithyroid drugs for less than 3 months. PBMCs were the source of the RNA used for TCR sequencing. Separately, the same data were catalogued under a study of T cells in Graves' hyperthyroidism and ophthalmopathy.

Sample: peripheral blood mononuclear cells (PBMCs), taken at new diagnosis, from a patient treated with antithyroid drugs. The receptors shown here come from a woman under 40 with Graves disease.

This clonotype came up many times. The chain carries TRBV10-3 and TRBJ1-2; 11 bases match TRBD1. The junction had 11 bases not matched to a gene; V was cut back by 9 bases and J by 5 bases. The length of the CDR3 is 15 residues. Germline assignment: CDR1 ENHRY and CDR2 SYGVKD. CDR3 coding DNA: TGTGCCATTAACTCCGGGACAGGGGGTGGATATGGCTACACCTTC. It yields the protein CAINSGTGGGYGYTF.

This clonotype was observed at least ten times. The genes are TRBV11-3 and TRBJ2-1; D could derive from TRBD1 or TRBD2 (5 bases each). The V end lost 5 bases, the J end lost 7 bases, and 15 bases lay between the germline ends. Germline V lookup: CDR1 SGHNT, CDR2 YENEEA. This CDR3 contains 14 residues. The chain's CDR3 is CASSRDPILNEQFF. The CDR3 DNA follows: TGTGCCAGCAGCCGGGACCCTATTTTGAATGAGCAGTTCTTC.